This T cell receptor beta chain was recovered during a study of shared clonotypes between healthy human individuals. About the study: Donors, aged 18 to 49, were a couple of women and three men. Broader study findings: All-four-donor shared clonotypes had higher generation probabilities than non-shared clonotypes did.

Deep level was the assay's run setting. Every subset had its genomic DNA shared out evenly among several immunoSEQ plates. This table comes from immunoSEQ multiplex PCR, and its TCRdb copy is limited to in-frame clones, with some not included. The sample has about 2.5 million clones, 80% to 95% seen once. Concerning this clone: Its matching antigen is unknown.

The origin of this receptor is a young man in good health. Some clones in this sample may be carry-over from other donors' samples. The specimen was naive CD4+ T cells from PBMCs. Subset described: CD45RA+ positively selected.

The CDR3 DNA sequence: TGTGCTTCCTCCGGGCCAGCGAACACTGAAGCTTTCTTT. Protein sequence: CASSGPANTEAFF. The genes are TRBV12-5 and TRBJ1-1; D gene uncertain. There are 13 residues in the CDR3. Trimming took 11 bases from V and 1 from J, leaving 14 bases between them. Germline lookup yields CDR1 LGHNT and CDR2 FRNRAP. Combining the CDR3 with reference TRBV12-5 and TRBJ1-1 gives the whole variable domain DARVTQTPRHKVTEMGQEVTMRCQPILGHNTVFWYRQTMMQGLELLAYFRNRAPLDDSGMPKDRFSAEMPDATLATLKIQPSEPRDSAVYFCASSGPANTEAFFGQGTRLTVV.